This entry describes one T cell receptor beta chain. Its antigen is currently unknown. This table comes from immunoSEQ multiplex PCR, and its TCRdb copy is limited to in-frame clones, with some not included. Seen here are around 52,000 clones, roughly 86% observed once, and the top ten hold around 15%. This entry comes from a study of T cell responses to AZD1222 COVID-19 vaccine. Germline V gene lookup returns CDR1 MNHEY and CDR2 SVGAGI. This CDR3 has 13 amino acids. The V gene end was trimmed by 8 bases and the J gene end by 4 bases; junction bases not matched to a gene: 5. Findings of the study overall: At 160-218 and 743-854, vaccine-associated CD4 TCRs were dominant, and they spanned spike.

The sample in question was peripheral blood, obtained on day 0 of AZD1222 vaccination. The chain carries TRBV6-5 and TRBJ2-5; TRBD2 matches 9 bases. The receptor's source is an adult in good health. CDR3 region: CASFAGGGETQYF. CDR3 nucleotide sequence: TGTGCCAGCTTCGCGGGAGGGGGAGAGACCCAGTACTTC.